The clone carrying this TCR beta chain has a handful of counts. Its specificity is not known. The data derive from a study of PD-1 blockade in classical Hodgkin lymphoma. General study findings and limits: The CD4+ diversity rise by C4D1 was clearest in complete responders. According to reports, newly diagnosed patients had lower baseline TCR diversity than healthy donors, and relapsed/refractory patients had lower baseline TCR diversity still. Patients newly diagnosed and complete responders had comparable baseline diversity.

Profiled with immunoSEQ multiplex PCR; TCRdb holds only in-frame clones, not every one. This table holds around 65,000 clones, around 88% found once. Losses at the gene ends were 7 bases for V and 2 bases for J; bases not matched to a gene: 7. CDR3 length equals 15 residues. CDR1 and CDR2 from the germline V gene are SGHKS and YYEKEE (reference sequence). Relapses following autologous stem cell transplantation were seen in all patients, with brentuximab vedotin exposure varying. The sequenced sample was peripheral blood mononuclear cells (PBMCs), obtained at baseline. The origin of this receptor is a human donor with classical Hodgkin lymphoma. The chain has TRBV5-5 and TRBJ2-1; 9 bases fit TRBD1. The CDR3 sequence: CASESRQGAYNEQFF. The CDR3 DNA is TGTGCCAGCGAATCCCGACAGGGGGCCTACAATGAGCAGTTCTTC.